The sample holds many counts of the clone carrying this TCR beta chain. The entry originates in a study of T cells in Graves' hyperthyroidism and ophthalmopathy. On the study more broadly: Peripheral blood was collected at initial diagnosis, before any treatment.

Using RNA transcripts as the source, TCR beta CDR3 regions were amplified. HTBI primers drove first-round RT-PCR of the TCR CDR3. TCRdb used MiXCR to reprocess the multiplex PCR reads, holding one entry per CDR3 protein. The sample has more than 300,000 distinct CDR3 sequences, approximately 18% seen once; the top ten hold about a third. The source is a young woman with Graves' hyperthyroidism that later progressed to Graves' ophthalmopathy. Sequenced material: blood.

The CDR3 DNA is TGTGCCAGCAGTTTCAATGACAGATTCAATCAGCCCCAGCATTTT. This gives the protein CASSFNDRFNQPQHF. This sequence joins TRBV28 and TRBJ1-5; tentatively, D is TRBD1 (5 bases). V gave up 3 bases and J gave up 3 bases, with 12 bases separating them. The CDR3 covers 15 residues. Germline assignment: CDR1 MDHEN and CDR2 SYDVKM.